These T cell receptor beta chains were read from a single sample in a study of blood T cell repertoires in COVID-19. Some clones are missing from TCRdb's copy, which holds only in-frame ones; the method was immunoSEQ multiplex PCR. The table has about 90,000 clones, around 89% seen once. The sample consisted of peripheral blood. These receptors all come from a man aged 50 to 59 with COVID-19, enrolled during active disease. The CDR3 runs from the conserved cysteine through the conserved F or W. D genes are given only for firm matches. Part of the rows lack a size; the others show once, few, many or a class for expanded clones.

TRBV28	.	TRBJ1-2	.	TGTGCCAGCAGTTCTATTATGTCCACTAACTATGGCTACACCTTC	CASSSIMSTNYGYTF
TRBV6-5	.	TRBJ1-6	TRBD1	TGTGCCAGCAGGGGACAGGGGGTTTCTTCACCCCTCCACTTT	CASRGQGVSSPLHF
TRBV6-6	once	TRBJ1-5	TRBD1	TGTGCCAGCAGTTACTCGAGGGGACAGGGACATCAGCCCCAGCATTTT	CASSYSRGQGHQPQHF
TRBV5-4	.	TRBJ1-1	.	TGTGCCAGCAGCCCCGGGGTGAACACTGAAGCTTTCTTT	CASSPGVNTEAFF
TRBV6-5	.	TRBJ1-2	.	TGTGCCAGCAGGCGGGGGGGGGACCCTCGGGGCTACACCTTC	CASRRGGDPRGYTF
TRBV5-1	.	TRBJ2-3	.	TGCGCCAGCAGCTTGGGGCAGATCAGCACAGATACGCAGTATTTT	CASSLGQISTDTQYF
TRBV5-5	.	TRBJ2-1	.	TGTGCCAGCAGCTTGATGGGGGGGCGTACGAATGAGCAGTTCTTC	CASSLMGGRTNEQFF
TRBV12-3/TRBV12-4	.	TRBJ1-4	.	TGTGCCAGCAGTTTACTTAATGAAAAACTGTTTTTT	CASSLLNEKLFF
TRBV6-1	.	TRBJ2-3	.	TGTGCCAGCAGTGAAGTTCAGGCGAGCACAGATACGCAGTATTTT	CASSEVQASTDTQYF
TRBV12-5	few	TRBJ1-4	.	TGTGCTAGTGGACTGGTACCTAATGAAAAACTGTTTTTT	CASGLVPNEKLFF
TRBV2	.	TRBJ1-2	TRBD1	TGTGCCAGCAGTCCCCCGGACAGGGGGCCCTATTGGGGCTACACCTTC	CASSPPDRGPYWGYTF
TRBV6-5	.	TRBJ2-7	TRBD1	TGTGCCAGCAGTTCAAGGGACAGGGGGTCCTACGAGCAGTACTTC	CASSSRDRGSYEQYF
TRBV15	.	TRBJ2-5	TRBD2	TGTGCCACCAGCAGAGCGGGGGGAGAGACCCAGTACTTC	CATSRAGGETQYF
TRBV7-2	.	TRBJ1-6	.	TGTGCCAGCAGCTCGGACCGGAGGACCCTCCACTTT	CASSSDRRTLHF
TRBV10-3	.	TRBJ2-1	TRBD2	TGTGCCATCAGTGAGACTAGCGGGTCCTACAATGAGCAGTTCTTC	CAISETSGSYNEQFF
TRBV5-4	.	TRBJ2-5	TRBD2	TGTGCCAGCAGCCAACTAGCGGGGGCGCAAGAGACCCAGTACTTC	CASSQLAGAQETQYF
TRBV3-1/TRBV3-2	.	TRBJ1-3	.	TGTGCCAGCACCCCAAATGGAAACACCATATATTTT	CASTPNGNTIYF
TRBV4-2	.	TRBJ2-1	.	TGTGCCAGCAGCCAAGCAAGGGGGGGTGAGCAGTTCTTC	CASSQARGGEQFF
TRBV4-3	.	TRBJ2-7	TRBD2	TGCGCCAGCAGCCAAGGTAGCGGGGGGGGATACGAGCAGTACTTC	CASSQGSGGGYEQYF
TRBV21-1	.	TRBJ1-6	.	TGTGCCAGCAGGGACAGACGTAATTCACCCCTCCACTTT	CASRDRRNSPLHF
TRBV9	.	TRBJ2-1	.	TGTGCCAGCAGCGTAGTAGGACAGTCAAATGAGCAGTTCTTC	CASSVVGQSNEQFF
TRBV19	.	TRBJ1-4	TRBD1	TGTGCCAGTAGCCCGGGGACAGGTAAACTGTTTTTT	CASSPGTGKLFF
TRBV7-2	.	TRBJ2-7	TRBD1	TGTGCCAGCAGCTTAGCGCTGACAGGGGGCGAGCAGTACTTC	CASSLALTGGEQYF
TRBV4-2	.	TRBJ2-2	.	TGTGCCAGCAGCCAAGACGGGAACAGCCTCGGGGAGCTGTTTTTT	CASSQDGNSLGELFF
TRBV6-5	.	TRBJ1-1	.	TGTGCCAGCAGTTACTCGATACAGGGTGGGAACACTGAAGCTTTCTTT	CASSYSIQGGNTEAFF
TRBV7-9	.	TRBJ2-1	TRBD2	TGTGCCAGCAGCTTCAGACTAGCGGGCCTCAATGAGCAGTTCTTC	CASSFRLAGLNEQFF
TRBV6-6	.	TRBJ1-1	.	TGTGCCAGCAGTTACTCGACGGGGGTAACTGAAGCTTTCTTT	CASSYSTGVTEAFF
TRBV9	.	TRBJ1-6	TRBD1	TGTGCCAGCAGCGTAGGTACAGGGGGAGGTTCACCCCTCCACTTT	CASSVGTGGGSPLHF
TRBV11-2	.	TRBJ2-2	TRBD1	TGTGCCAGCAGCCCGGGGACAGCCGGGGAGCTGTTTTTT	CASSPGTAGELFF
TRBV19	.	TRBJ2-3	TRBD1	TGTGCCAGTAGTACTCCGGGACAGCTTTCTAGCACAGATACGCAGTATTTT	CASSTPGQLSSTDTQYF
TRBV25-1	.	TRBJ1-5	.	TGTGCCAGCAGTGAATACCGGTACGGGGAGCCCCAGCATTTT	CASSEYRYGEPQHF
TRBV6-2/TRBV6-3	.	TRBJ2-3	.	TGTGCCAGCAGCACACTAGAAACCACAGATACGCAGTATTTT	CASSTLETTDTQYF
TRBV6-6	once	TRBJ2-7	TRBD1	TGTGCCAGCAGGGGGACAGGGGGATCCTACGAGCAGTACTTC	CASRGTGGSYEQYF
TRBV5-1	.	TRBJ2-7	TRBD2	TGCGCCAGCAGCTTGGGAGCGGGGGGCTCCTACGAGCAGTACTTC	CASSLGAGGSYEQYF
TRBV7-9	.	TRBJ1-5	.	TGTGCCAGCCCAATGGACACCTATCAGCCCCAGCATTTT	CASPMDTYQPQHF
TRBV11-2	.	TRBJ1-6	.	TGTGCCAGCAGCGTCAGTCCTAGCTCCTATAATTCACCCCTCCACTTT	CASSVSPSSYNSPLHF
TRBV7-2	once	TRBJ2-3	.	TGTGCCAGCAGCCCTACTTTGGATACGCAGTATTTT	CASSPTLDTQYF
TRBV5-4	.	TRBJ1-4	TRBD1	TGTGCCAGCAGCACTGACAGGGGGCGAAGTGAAAAACTGTTTTTT	CASSTDRGRSEKLFF
TRBV6-6	few	TRBJ2-2	.	TGTGCCAGCAGACAGGGCCTAACAAGCACCGGGGAGCTGTTTTTT	CASRQGLTSTGELFF
TRBV27	.	TRBJ2-2	TRBD1	TGTGCCAGCAGAAGACAGGGGGTCGGCGGGGAGCTGTTTTTT	CASRRQGVGGELFF
TRBV10-3	.	TRBJ2-7	.	TGTGCCATCAAAGCAGGGGAACTCTACTACGAGCAGTACTTC	CAIKAGELYYEQYF
TRBV28	.	TRBJ1-6	TRBD1	TGTGCCAGCAGTCCCTCGGACAGGGATAATTCACCCCTCCACTTT	CASSPSDRDNSPLHF
TRBV18	.	TRBJ1-3	.	TGTGCCAGCTCACCGAGCGGGGGCGCGGGCACCATATATTTT	CASSPSGGAGTIYF
TRBV5-1	.	TRBJ1-4	.	TGCGCCAGCAGCTTGGACAGGGTGGAGGAAAAACTGTTTTTT	CASSLDRVEEKLFF
TRBV2	.	TRBJ2-7	.	TGTGCCAGCAGGGGCCCTACTAGGTCCTACGAGCAGTACTTC	CASRGPTRSYEQYF
TRBV28	.	TRBJ1-2	TRBD1	TGTGCCAGCAGTCTACCAGGGACAGGGGGCTATGGCTACACCTTC	CASSLPGTGGYGYTF
TRBV5-1	.	TRBJ2-1	TRBD1	TGCGCCAGCAGCTTGGAACCTCCGGGACAGGGTTTTTATAGCGAGCAGTTCTTC	CASSLEPPGQGFYSEQFF
TRBV5-8	.	TRBJ2-7	TRBD2	TGTGCCAGCACACTGGGAGCGGGGTCTCAGGAGCAGTACTTC	CASTLGAGSQEQYF
TRBV7-2	.	TRBJ2-1	.	TGTGCCAGCAGCTTAGGGTTTAGCGGCGCCCACGGGTTCTTC	CASSLGFSGAHGFF
TRBV5-5	.	TRBJ1-2	TRBD1	TGTGCCAGCAGCGTACCGGGACAGGGTCTTAATGGCTACACCTTC	CASSVPGQGLNGYTF
TRBV12-3/TRBV12-4	once	TRBJ1-5	TRBD1	TGTGCCAGCAGCATAGGGGGCAGTCAGCCCCAGCATTTT	CASSIGGSQPQHF
TRBV11-2	.	TRBJ2-2	.	TGTGCCAGCAGCCCCAGGGTCCTGAACACCGGGGAGCTGTTTTTT	CASSPRVLNTGELFF
TRBV5-1	.	TRBJ1-2	.	TGCGCCAGCAGCTTGGCCATCAGGGATGGCTATGGCTACACCTTC	CASSLAIRDGYGYTF
TRBV30	.	TRBJ1-2	.	TGTGCCTGGAGTGTTCTCGTGGAGGGCTACACCTTC	CAWSVLVEGYTF
TRBV5-4	.	TRBJ2-7	TRBD1	TGTGCCAGCAGCTTGTCGACAGGGGGGGCCTACGAGCAGTACTTC	CASSLSTGGAYEQYF
TRBV7-9	.	TRBJ2-7	TRBD2	TGTGCCAGCAGCTTAGTCCGCGGGGGGGCCTACGAGCAGTACTTC	CASSLVRGGAYEQYF
TRBV18	.	TRBJ1-5	TRBD1	TGTGCCAGCTCAACAACAGGGGTAGGCAATCAGCCCCAGCATTTT	CASSTTGVGNQPQHF
TRBV2	once	TRBJ1-4	.	TGTGCCAGCATAAACCCGGGATCCGAAAATGAAAAACTGTTTTTT	CASINPGSENEKLFF
TRBV18	.	TRBJ2-5	TRBD1	TGTGCCAGCTCACCAAGTGCAGGGGGAGAGACCCAGTACTTC	CASSPSAGGETQYF
TRBV5-5	.	TRBJ2-7	.	TGTGCCAGCAGCTTGAGTACAGGAACCTACGAGCAGTACTTC	CASSLSTGTYEQYF